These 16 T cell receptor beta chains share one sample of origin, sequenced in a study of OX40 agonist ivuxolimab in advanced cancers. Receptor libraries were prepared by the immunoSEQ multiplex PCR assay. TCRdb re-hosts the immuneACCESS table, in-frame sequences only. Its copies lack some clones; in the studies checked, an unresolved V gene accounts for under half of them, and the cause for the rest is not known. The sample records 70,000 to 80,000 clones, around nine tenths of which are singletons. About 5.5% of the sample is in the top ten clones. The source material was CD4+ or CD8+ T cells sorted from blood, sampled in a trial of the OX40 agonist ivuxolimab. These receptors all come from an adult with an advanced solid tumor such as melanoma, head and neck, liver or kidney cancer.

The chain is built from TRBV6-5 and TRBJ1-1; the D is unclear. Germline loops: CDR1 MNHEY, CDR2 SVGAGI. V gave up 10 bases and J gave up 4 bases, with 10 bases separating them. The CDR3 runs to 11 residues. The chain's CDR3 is CATTESTEAFF. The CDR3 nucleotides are TGTGCCACAACAGAATCCACTGAAGCTTTCTTT.

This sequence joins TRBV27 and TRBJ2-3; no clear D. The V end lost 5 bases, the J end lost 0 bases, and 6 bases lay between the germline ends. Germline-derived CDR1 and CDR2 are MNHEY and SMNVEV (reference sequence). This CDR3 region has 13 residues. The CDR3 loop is CASSDFSTDTQYF. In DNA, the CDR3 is TGTGCCAGCAGTGACTTTAGCACAGATACGCAGTATTTT.

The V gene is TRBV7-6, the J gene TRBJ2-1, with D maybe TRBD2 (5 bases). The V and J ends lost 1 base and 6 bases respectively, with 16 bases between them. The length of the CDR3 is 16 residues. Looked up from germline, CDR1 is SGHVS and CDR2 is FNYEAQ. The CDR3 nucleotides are TGTGCCAGCAGCTTAGGTGTGGGGTTACGGGGCAATGAGCAGTTCTTC. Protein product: CASSLGVGLRGNEQFF.

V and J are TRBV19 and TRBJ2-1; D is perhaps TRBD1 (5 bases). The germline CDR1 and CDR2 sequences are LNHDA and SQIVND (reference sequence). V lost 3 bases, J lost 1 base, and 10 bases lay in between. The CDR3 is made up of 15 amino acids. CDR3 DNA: TGTGCCAGTAGTATGGCAGGGCCGTCCTACAATGAGCAGTTCTTC. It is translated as CASSMAGPSYNEQFF.

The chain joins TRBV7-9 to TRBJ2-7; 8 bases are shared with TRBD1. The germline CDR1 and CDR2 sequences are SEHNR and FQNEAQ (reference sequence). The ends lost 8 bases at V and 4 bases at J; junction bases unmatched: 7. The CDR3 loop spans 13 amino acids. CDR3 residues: CASGGQGKYEQYF. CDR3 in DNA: TGTGCCAGCGGCGGACAGGGAAAATACGAGCAGTACTTC.

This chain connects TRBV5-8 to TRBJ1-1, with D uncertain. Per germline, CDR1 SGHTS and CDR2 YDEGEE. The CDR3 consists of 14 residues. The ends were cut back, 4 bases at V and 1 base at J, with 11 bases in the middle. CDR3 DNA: TGTGCCAGCAGCCCCAGGATGTCGAACACTGAAGCTTTCTTT. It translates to CASSPRMSNTEAFF.

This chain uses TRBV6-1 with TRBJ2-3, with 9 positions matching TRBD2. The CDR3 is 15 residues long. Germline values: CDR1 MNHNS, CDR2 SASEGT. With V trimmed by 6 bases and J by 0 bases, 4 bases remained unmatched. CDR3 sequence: CASSIAGVSTDTQYF. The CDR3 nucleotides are TGTGCCAGCAGCATAGCGGGAGTTAGCACAGATACGCAGTATTTT.

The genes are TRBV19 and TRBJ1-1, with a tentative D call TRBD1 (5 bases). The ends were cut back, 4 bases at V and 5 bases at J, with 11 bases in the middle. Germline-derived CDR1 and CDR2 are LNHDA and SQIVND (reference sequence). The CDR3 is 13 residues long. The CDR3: CASSTGRWTEAFF. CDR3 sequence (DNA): TGTGCCAGTAGTACAGGGAGGTGGACTGAAGCTTTCTTT.

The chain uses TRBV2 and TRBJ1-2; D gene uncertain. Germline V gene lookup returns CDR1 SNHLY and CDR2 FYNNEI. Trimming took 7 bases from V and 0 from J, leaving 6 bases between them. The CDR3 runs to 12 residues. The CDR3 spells CASIRTNYGYTF. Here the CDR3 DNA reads TGTGCCAGCATTAGAACTAACTATGGCTACACCTTC.

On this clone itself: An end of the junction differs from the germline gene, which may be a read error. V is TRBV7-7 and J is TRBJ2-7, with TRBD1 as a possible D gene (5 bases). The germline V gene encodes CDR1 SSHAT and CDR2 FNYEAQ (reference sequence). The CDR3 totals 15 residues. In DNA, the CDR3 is TGTGCTAGCAGCTTACATGAAGGGGTCAGCGTCGAGCAGTACTTC. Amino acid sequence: CASSLHEGVSVEQYF.

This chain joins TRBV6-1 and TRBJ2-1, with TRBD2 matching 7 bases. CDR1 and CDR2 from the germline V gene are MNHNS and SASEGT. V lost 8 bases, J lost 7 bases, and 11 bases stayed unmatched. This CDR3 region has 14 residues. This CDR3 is CASLPGTILNEQFF. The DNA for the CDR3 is TGTGCCAGCCTACCCGGGACTATTCTTAATGAGCAGTTCTTC.

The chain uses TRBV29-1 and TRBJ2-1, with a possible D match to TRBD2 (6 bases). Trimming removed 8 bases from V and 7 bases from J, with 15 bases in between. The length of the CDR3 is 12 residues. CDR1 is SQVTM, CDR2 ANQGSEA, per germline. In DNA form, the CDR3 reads TGCAGCCACGGGAGCGGGTTTAATGAGCAGTTCTTC. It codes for CSHGSGFNEQFF.

The CDR3 here is CAWSVRGTYEQYF. The CDR3 DNA reads as TGTGCCTGGAGTGTAAGAGGGACCTACGAGCAGTACTTC. The chain couples TRBV30 to TRBJ2-7; TRBD2 might be the D (5 bases). There are 13 residues in the CDR3. Between the trimmed V and J ends, which lost 0 bases and 2 bases, there was a span of 8 bases. The germline CDR1 and CDR2 sequences are GTSNPN and SVGIG (reference sequence).

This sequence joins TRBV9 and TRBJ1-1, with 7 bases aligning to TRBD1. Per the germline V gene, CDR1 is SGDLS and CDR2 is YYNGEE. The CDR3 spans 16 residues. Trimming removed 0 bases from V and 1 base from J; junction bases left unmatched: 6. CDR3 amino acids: CASSVAGRGQNTEAFF. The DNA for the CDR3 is TGTGCCAGCAGCGTAGCTGGGAGGGGGCAGAACACTGAAGCTTTCTTT.

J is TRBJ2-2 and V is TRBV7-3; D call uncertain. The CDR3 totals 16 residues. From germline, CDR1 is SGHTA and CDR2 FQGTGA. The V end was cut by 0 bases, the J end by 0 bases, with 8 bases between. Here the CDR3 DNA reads TGTGCCAGCAGCTTAACGGCGGATCCGAACACCGGGGAGCTGTTTTTT. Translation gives CASSLTADPNTGELFF.

The CDR3 protein is CASSPSNQPQHF. CDR3 DNA sequence: TGTGCCAGCAGTCCCTCTAATCAGCCCCAGCATTTT. This chain joins TRBV6-5 and TRBJ1-5; no clear D gene. The CDR3 runs to 12 residues. Trimming removed 5 bases at V and 4 bases at J, with 6 bases between. The V gene's germline CDR1 is MNHEY and CDR2 SVGAGI.